This T cell receptor beta chain comes out of a study of cytomegalovirus exposure and HLA in healthy donors. Background on the study: Unique TCRs numbering approximately 80 million, obtained from HLA-typed donors, made up an early data release.

Points on this clone: Its target is not known.

Use of 60 Vbeta and 13 Jbeta primers characterized the PCR. Clones were sequenced by immunoSEQ multiplex PCR, and TCRdb holds only the in-frame ones, with some missing. Among 120,000 to 150,000 clones, around 77% were seen once, and the ten largest hold more than 0.75%. The CDR3 length is 14 residues. CDR1 and CDR2 (germline): LNHDA, SQIVND (reference sequence). V lost 5 bases, J lost 6 bases, and 14 bases lay in between. Overall study findings and caveats: In a later analysis, V- and J-gene trimming of beta chains associated with a DCLRE1C missense variant, replicated independently. Differences between HLA loci emerged in a later analysis of TCR association rates, with DRB1 most and HLA-C fewest. Most sequenced TCRs were rare (though some public TCRs occurred in many donors).

This rearrangement joins TRBV19 to TRBJ1-5; D might be TRBD1 (6 bases). Sequenced input: PBMCs. This receptor was taken from a man between 18 and 29 years old in good health and CMV-seronegative. The CDR3 region is CASSGTGGRQPQHF. The CDR3, as DNA: TGTGCCAGTAGTGGGACGGGGGGCCGTCAGCCCCAGCATTTT.